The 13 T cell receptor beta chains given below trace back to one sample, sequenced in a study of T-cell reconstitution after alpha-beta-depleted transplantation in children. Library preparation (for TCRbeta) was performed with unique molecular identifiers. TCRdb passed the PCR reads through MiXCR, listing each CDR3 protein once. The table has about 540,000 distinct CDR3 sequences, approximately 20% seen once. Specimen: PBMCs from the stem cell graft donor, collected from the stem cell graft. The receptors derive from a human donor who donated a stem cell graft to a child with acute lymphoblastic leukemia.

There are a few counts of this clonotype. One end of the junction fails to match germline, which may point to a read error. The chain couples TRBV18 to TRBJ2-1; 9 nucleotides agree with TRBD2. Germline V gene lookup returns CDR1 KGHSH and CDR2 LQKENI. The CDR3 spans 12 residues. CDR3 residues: CASSPTSGRKIF. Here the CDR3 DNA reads TGTGCCAGCTCACCGACGAGCGGGAGGAAGATCTTC.

The CDR3 bases are TGCAGTGCCGTAAGGGGGTCCTCTAGGCAGTACTTC. This translates into CSAVRGSSRQYF. The chain is built from TRBV20-1 and TRBJ2-7; D possibly corresponds to TRBD1 (6 bases). The CDR3 has 12 residues. Germline V gene lookup returns CDR1 DFQATT and CDR2 SNEGSKA (reference sequence). V was shortened by 6 bases and J by 9 bases, with 18 bases between the two germline ends.

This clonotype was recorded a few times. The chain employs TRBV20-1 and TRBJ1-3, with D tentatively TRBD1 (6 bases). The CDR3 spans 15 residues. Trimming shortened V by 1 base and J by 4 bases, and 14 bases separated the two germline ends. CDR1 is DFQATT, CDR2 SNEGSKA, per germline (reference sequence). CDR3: CSARANRASGNTIYF. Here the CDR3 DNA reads TGCAGTGCTAGAGCGAACAGGGCGTCAGGAAACACCATATATTTT.

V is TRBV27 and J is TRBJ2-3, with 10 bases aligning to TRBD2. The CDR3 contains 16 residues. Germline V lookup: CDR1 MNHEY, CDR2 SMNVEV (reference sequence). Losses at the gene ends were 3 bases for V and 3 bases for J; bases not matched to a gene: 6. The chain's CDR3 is CASSFIGLAATDTQYF. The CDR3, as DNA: TGTGCCAGCAGTTTTATCGGACTAGCGGCAACAGATACGCAGTATTTT.

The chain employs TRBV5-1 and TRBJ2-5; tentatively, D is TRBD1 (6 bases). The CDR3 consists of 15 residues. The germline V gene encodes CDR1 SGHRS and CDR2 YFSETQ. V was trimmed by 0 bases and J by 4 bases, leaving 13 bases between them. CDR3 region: CASSLVRGRGETQYF. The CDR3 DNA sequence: TGCGCCAGCAGCTTGGTCAGGGGCAGAGGAGAGACCCAGTACTTC.

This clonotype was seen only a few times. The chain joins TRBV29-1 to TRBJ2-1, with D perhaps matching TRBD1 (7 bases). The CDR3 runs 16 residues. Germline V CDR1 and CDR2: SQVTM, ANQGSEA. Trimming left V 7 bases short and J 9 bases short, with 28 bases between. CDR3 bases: TGCAGCGCAAGACGATCGGAGGGGCAGAGGGGGCCTGAGCAGTTCTTC. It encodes CSARRSEGQRGPEQFF.

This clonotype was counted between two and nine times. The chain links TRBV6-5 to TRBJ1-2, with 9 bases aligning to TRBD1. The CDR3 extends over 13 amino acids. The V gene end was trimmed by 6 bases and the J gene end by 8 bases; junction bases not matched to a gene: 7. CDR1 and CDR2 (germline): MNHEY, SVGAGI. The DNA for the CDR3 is TGTGCCAGCAGCCGGGACAGGGTTCTGGGCTACACCTTC. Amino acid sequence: CASSRDRVLGYTF.

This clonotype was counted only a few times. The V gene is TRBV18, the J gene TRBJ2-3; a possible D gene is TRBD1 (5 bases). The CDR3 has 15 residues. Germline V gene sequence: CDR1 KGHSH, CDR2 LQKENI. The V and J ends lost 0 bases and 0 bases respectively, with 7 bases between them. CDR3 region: CASSPPPGSTDTQYF. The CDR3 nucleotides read TGTGCCAGCTCACCACCGCCAGGGAGCACAGATACGCAGTATTTT. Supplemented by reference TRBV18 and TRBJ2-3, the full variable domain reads NAGVMQNPRHLVRRRGQEARLRCSPMKGHSHVYWYRQLPEEGLKFMVYLQKENIIDESGMPKERFSAEFPKEGPSILRIQQVVRGDSAAYFCASSPPPGSTDTQYFGPGTRLTVL.

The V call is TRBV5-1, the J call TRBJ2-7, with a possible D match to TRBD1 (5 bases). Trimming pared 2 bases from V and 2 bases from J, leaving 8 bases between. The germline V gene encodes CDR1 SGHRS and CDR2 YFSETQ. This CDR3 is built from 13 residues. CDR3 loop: CASSFRVPYEQYF. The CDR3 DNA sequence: TGCGCCAGCAGCTTCAGGGTCCCCTACGAGCAGTACTTC.

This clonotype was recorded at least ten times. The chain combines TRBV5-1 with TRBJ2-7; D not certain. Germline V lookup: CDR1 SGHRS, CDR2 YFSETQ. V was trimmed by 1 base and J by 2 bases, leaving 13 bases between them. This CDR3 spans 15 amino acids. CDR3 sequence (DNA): TGCGCCAGCAGCTTGTCGGGCAGACTTCCCTACGAGCAGTACTTC. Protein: CASSLSGRLPYEQYF.

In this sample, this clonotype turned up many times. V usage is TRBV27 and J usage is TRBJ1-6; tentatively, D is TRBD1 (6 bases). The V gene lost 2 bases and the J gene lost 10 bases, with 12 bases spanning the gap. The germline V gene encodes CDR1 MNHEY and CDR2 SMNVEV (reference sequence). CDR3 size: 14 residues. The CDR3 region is CASSLQGMGSPLHF. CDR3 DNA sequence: TGTGCCAGCAGTTTACAGGGGATGGGCTCACCCCTCCACTTT.

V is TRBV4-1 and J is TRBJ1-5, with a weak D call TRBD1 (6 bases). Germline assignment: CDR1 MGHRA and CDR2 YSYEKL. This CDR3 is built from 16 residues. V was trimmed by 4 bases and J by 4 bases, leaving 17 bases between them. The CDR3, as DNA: TGCGCCAGCAGCCGTGGGGGCTACAGGGATAATCAGCCCCAGCATTTT. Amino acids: CASSRGGYRDNQPQHF.

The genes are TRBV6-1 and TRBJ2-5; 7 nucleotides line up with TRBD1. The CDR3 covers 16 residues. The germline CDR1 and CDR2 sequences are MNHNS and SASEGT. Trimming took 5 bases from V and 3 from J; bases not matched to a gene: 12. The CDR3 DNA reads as TGTGCCAGCAGTCTGGGGACAGTCAATCTGGAAGAGACCCAGTACTTC. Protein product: CASSLGTVNLEETQYF.